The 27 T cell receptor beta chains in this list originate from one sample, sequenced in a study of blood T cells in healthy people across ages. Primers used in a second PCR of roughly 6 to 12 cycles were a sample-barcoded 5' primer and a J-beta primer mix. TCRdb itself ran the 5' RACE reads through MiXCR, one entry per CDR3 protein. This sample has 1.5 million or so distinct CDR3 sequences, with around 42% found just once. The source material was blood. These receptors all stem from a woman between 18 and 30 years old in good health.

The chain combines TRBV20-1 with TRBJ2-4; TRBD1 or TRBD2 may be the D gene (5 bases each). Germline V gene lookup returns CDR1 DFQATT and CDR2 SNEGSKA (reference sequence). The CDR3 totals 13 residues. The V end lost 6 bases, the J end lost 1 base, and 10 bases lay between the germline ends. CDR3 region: CSAPGLAKNIQYF. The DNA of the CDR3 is TGCAGTGCCCCGGGGCTTGCCAAAAACATTCAGTACTTC.

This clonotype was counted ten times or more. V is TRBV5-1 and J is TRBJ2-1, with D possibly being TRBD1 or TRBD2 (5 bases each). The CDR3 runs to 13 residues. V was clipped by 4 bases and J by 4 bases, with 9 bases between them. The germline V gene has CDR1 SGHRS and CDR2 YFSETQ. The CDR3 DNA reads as TGCGCCAGCAGCGGGGACGGTTACAATGAGCAGTTCTTC. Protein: CASSGDGYNEQFF. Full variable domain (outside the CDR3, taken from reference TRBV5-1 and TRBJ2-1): KAGVTQTPRYLIKTRGQQVTLSCSPISGHRSVSWYQQTPGQGLQFLFEYFSETQRNKGNFPGRFSGRQFSNSRSEMNVSTLELGDSALYLCASSGDGYNEQFFGPGTRLTVL.

The CDR3 region is CATDRGVNTEAFF. The CDR3 DNA sequence: TGTGCCACCGACAGGGGAGTGAACACTGAAGCTTTCTTT. The chain couples TRBV19 to TRBJ1-1, with TRBD1 identical over 8 bases. The CDR3 consists of 13 residues. The germline gives CDR1 LNHDA, CDR2 SQIVND (reference sequence). The ends lost 10 bases at V and 0 bases at J; junction bases unmatched: 4.

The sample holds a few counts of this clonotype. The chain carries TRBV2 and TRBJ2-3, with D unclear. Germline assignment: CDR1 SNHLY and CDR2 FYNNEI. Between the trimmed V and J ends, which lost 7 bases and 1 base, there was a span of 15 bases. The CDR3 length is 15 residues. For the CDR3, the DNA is TGTGCCAGCACGACCGCCTATCAGGGCACAGATACGCAGTATTTT. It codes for CASTTAYQGTDTQYF. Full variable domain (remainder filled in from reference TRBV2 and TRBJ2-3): EPEVTQTPSHQVTQMGQEVILRCVPISNHLYFYWYRQILGQKVEFLVSFYNNEISEKSEIFDDQFSVERPDGSNFTLKIRSTKLEDSAMYFCASTTAYQGTDTQYFGPGTRLTVL.

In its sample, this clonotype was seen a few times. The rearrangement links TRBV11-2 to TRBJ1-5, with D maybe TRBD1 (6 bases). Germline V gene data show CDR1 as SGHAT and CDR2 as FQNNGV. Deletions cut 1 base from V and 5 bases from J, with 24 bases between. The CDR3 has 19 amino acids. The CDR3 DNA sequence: TGTGCCAGCAGCTTAGGCGTGCGGGACAAACGTGATTACCATCAGCCCCAGCATTTT. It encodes CASSLGVRDKRDYHQPQHF.

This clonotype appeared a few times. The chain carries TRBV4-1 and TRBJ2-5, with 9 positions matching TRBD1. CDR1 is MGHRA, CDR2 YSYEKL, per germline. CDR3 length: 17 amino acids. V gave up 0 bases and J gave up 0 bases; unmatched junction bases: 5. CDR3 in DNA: TGCGCCAGCAGCCAAGACGGGACAGGGACGTACCAAGAGACCCAGTACTTC. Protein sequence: CASSQDGTGTYQETQYF.

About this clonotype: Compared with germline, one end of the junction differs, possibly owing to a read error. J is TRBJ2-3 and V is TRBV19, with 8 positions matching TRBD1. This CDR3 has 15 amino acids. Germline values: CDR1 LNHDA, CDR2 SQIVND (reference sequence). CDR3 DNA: TGTGCCGGTAGTTCTCCGGGACAGGCGAGAGATACGCAGTATTTT. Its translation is CAGSSPGQARDTQYF.

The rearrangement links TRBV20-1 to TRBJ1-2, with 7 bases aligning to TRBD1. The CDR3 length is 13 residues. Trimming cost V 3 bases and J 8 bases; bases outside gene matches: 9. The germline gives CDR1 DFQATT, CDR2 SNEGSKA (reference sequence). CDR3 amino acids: CSARGQGERGYTF. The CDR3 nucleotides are TGCAGTGCTAGGGGCCAGGGGGAGAGGGGCTACACCTTC.

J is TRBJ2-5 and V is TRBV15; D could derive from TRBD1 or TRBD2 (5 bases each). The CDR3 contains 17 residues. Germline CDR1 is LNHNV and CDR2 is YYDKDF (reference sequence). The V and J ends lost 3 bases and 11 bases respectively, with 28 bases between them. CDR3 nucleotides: TGTGCCACCAGCAGGGACCGGGACCCCCTGGCCTACAATGAGCAGTACTTC. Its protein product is CATSRDRDPLAYNEQYF.

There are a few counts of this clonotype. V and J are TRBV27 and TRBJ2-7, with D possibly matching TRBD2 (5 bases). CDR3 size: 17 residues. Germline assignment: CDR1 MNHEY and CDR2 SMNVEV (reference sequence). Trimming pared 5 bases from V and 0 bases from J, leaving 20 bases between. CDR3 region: CASSNRDTNRHSYEQYF. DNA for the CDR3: TGTGCCAGCAGTAACCGGGATACTAACCGACACTCCTACGAGCAGTACTTC.

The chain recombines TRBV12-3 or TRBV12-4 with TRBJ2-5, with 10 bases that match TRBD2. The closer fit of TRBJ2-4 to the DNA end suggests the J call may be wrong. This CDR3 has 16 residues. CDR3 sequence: CASSTPSGGPKNIQYF. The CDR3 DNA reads TGTGCCAGCAGTACACCTAGCGGGGGTCCCAAAAACATTCAGTACTTC.

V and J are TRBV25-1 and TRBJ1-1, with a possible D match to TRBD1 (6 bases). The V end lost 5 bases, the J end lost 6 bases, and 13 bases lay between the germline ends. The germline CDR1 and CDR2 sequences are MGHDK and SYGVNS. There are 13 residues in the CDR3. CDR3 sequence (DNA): TGTGCCAGCAGTCGGGGGCCCAGGGCTGAAGCTTTCTTT. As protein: CASSRGPRAEAFF.

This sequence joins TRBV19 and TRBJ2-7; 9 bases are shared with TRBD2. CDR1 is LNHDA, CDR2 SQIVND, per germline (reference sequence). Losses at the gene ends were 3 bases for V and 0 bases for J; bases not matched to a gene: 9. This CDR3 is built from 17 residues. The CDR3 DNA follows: TGTGCCAGTAGTATTCTAGCGGGGACCGAATACTCCTACGAGCAGTACTTC. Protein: CASSILAGTEYSYEQYF.

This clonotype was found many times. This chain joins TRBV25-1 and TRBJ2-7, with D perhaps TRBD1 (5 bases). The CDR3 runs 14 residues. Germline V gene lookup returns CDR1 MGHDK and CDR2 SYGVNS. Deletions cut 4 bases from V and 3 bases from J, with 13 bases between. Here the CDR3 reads CASSGGQGVYEQYF. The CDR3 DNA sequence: TGTGCCAGCAGTGGCGGCCAAGGGGTCTACGAGCAGTACTTC.

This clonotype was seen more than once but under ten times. CDR3 protein: CASSAHPSGNYNEQFF. CDR3 DNA: TGTGCCAGCAGCGCCCACCCTAGCGGGAACTACAATGAGCAGTTCTTC. The rearrangement uses TRBV5-5 and TRBJ2-1; 9 nucleotides agree with TRBD2. From germline, CDR1 is SGHKS and CDR2 YYEKEE (reference sequence). With 4 bases clipped from V and 3 bases from J, the junction kept 8 bases outside the gene matches. This CDR3 region has 16 residues.

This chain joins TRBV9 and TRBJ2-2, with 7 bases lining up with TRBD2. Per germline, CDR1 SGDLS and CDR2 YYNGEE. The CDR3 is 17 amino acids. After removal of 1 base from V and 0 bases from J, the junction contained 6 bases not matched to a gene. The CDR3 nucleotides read TGTGCCAGCAGCGTAAACCTAGCGGACTCGAACACCGGGGAGCTGTTTTTT. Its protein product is CASSVNLADSNTGELFF.

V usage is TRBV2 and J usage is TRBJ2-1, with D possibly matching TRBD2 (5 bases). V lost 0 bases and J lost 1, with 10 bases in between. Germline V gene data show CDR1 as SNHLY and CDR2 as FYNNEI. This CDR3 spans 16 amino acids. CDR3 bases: TGTGCCAGCAGTGAAGCCCTAGCCCCATCCTACAATGAGCAGTTCTTC. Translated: CASSEALAPSYNEQFF. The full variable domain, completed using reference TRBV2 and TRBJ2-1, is EPEVTQTPSHQVTQMGQEVILRCVPISNHLYFYWYRQILGQKVEFLVSFYNNEISEKSEIFDDQFSVERPDGSNFTLKIRSTKLEDSAMYFCASSEALAPSYNEQFFGPGTRLTVL.

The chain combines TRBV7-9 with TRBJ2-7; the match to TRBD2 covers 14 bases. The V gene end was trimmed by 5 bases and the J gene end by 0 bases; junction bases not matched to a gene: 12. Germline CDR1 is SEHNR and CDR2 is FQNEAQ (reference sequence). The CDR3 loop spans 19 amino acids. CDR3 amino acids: CASSAIPGTSGRTSYEQYF. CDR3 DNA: TGTGCCAGCAGCGCGATCCCCGGGACTAGCGGGAGAACCTCCTACGAGCAGTACTTC.

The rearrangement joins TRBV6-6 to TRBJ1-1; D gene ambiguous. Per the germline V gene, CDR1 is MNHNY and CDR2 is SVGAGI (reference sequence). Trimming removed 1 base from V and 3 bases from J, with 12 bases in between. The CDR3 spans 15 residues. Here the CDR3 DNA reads TGTGCCAGCAGTTACTTAGTAGGGAGCGACACTGAAGCTTTCTTT. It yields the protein CASSYLVGSDTEAFF.

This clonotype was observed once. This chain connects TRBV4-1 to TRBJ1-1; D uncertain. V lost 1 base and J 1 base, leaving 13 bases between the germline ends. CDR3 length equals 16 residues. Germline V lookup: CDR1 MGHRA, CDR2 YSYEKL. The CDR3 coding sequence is TGCGCCAGCAGCCAAGGCCGACCACTGGGGAACACTGAAGCTTTCTTT. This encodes CASSQGRPLGNTEAFF.

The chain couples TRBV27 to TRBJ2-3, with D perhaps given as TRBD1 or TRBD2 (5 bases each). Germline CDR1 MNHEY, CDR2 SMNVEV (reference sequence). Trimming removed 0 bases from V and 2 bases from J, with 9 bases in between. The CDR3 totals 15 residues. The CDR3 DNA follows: TGTGCCAGCAGTTTATCTGGGGGTATCACAGATACGCAGTATTTT. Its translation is CASSLSGGITDTQYF.

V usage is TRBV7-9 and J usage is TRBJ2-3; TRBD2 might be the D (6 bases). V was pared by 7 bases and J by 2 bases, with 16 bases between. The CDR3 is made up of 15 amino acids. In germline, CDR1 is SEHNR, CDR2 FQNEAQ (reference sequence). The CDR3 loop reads CASKPLRDYTDTQYF. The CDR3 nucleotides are TGTGCCAGCAAACCCCTGCGGGATTACACAGATACGCAGTATTTT.

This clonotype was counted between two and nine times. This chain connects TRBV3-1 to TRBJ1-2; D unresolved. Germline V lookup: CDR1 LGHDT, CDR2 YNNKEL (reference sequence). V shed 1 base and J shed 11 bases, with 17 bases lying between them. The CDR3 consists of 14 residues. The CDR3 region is CASSQGPARLPYTF. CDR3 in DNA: TGTGCCAGCAGCCAAGGTCCAGCCCGTTTGCCGTACACCTTC.

The CDR3 coding sequence is TGCGCCAGCAGCTTAACAGGGAAGGTTGAAGCTTTCTTT. Translating gives CASSLTGKVEAFF. The genes are TRBV5-1 and TRBJ1-1; TRBD1 is a possible D gene (6 bases). The CDR3 loop spans 13 amino acids. Germline CDR1 and CDR2: SGHRS and YFSETQ. V lost 2 bases to trimming and J lost 7 bases, with 12 bases between them.

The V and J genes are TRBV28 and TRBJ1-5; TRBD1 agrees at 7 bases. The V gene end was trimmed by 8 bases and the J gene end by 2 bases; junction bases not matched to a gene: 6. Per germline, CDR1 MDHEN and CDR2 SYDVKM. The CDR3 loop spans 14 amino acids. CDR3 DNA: TGTGCCAGCCTAAACAGGGGTGGCAATCAGCCCCAGCATTTT. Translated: CASLNRGGNQPQHF.

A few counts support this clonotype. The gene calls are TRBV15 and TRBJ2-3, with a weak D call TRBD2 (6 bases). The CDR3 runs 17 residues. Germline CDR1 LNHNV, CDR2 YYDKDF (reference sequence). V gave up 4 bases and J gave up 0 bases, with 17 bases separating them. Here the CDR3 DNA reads TGTGCCACCAGCAAGGCCGTTGCGGGGCCTAGCACAGATACGCAGTATTTT. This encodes CATSKAVAGPSTDTQYF. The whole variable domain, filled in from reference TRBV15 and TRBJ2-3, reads DAMVIQNPRYQVTQFGKPVTLSCSQTLNHNVMYWYQQKSSQAPKLLFHYYDKDFNNEADTPDNFQSRRPNTSFCFLDIRSPGLGDTAMYLCATSKAVAGPSTDTQYFGPGTRLTVL.

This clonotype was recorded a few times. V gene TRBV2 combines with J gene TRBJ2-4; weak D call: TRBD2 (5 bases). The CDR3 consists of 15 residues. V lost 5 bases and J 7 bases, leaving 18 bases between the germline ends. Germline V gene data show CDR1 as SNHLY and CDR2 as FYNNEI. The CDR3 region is CASSPASSTENIQYF. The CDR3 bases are TGTGCCAGCAGTCCCGCTTCTAGCACGGAGAACATTCAGTACTTC.